This TCR beta chain comes out of a study of blood T cell repertoires in COVID-19. Study-wide background: There were acute and convalescent COVID-19 samples, and they came from the United States, Italy and Spain. In each case, the material was cDNA or gDNA derived from T cells, B-cell-depleted T cells, or PBMCs.

CDR3 size: 15 residues. After removal of 0 bases from V and 4 bases from J, the junction contained 4 bases not matched to a gene. CDR1 and CDR2 from the germline V gene are SGDLS and YYNGEE. Methods used by the authors: Reference gene primers were amplified, and this amplification served to estimate nucleated cell counts. Only in-frame clones appear in the TCRdb table, and some are missing; sequencing was by immunoSEQ multiplex PCR. V, J and clone size were drawn from that table, and D and trimming were deduced from the DNA. The table has tens of thousands of clones, roughly nine tenths seen once. This chain connects TRBV9 to TRBJ1-3, with 7 bases matching TRBD1. Specimen: peripheral blood. The receptor comes from a man of 80 years or more with acute or convalescent COVID-19. For the CDR3, the DNA is TGTGCCAGCAGCGTAGGAGGGACAGAAGGAAACACCATATATTTT. It specifies CASSVGGTEGNTIYF.